This entry lists 9 T cell receptor beta chains sequenced from one sample in a study of OX40 agonist ivuxolimab in advanced cancers. Assay: immunoSEQ multiplex PCR; the TCRdb copy retains only in-frame clones and omits some. The sample holds about 30,000 clones, more than 70% seen once. Sequences were derived from CD4+ or CD8+ T cells sorted from blood, sampled in a trial of the OX40 agonist ivuxolimab. These receptors were obtained from an adult with an advanced solid tumor such as melanoma, head and neck, liver or kidney cancer.

V gene TRBV27 combines with J gene TRBJ2-7, with 15 bases lining up with TRBD2. In germline, CDR1 is MNHEY, CDR2 SMNVEV (reference sequence). The CDR3 has 18 amino acids. The ends lost 2 bases at V and 0 bases at J; junction bases unmatched: 5. This CDR3 reads CASSLRGLAGGTSYEQYF. In nucleotides, the CDR3 is TGTGCCAGCAGTTTACGGGGACTAGCGGGGGGCACCTCCTACGAGCAGTACTTC.

This clone was counted between two and nine times. The rearrangement joins TRBV18 to TRBJ2-3; 7 bases are shared with TRBD2. Germline loops: CDR1 KGHSH, CDR2 LQKENI. The CDR3 loop spans 18 amino acids. J gave up 4 bases and V 2 bases, and 15 bases lay outside the gene matches. CDR3 nucleotide sequence: TGTGCCAGCTCACCATCTTTGTGGGGGAACCGGGGGGCAGATACGCAGTATTTT. Protein: CASSPSLWGNRGADTQYF.

As for this clone: Relative to the germline gene, one junction end is altered; a read error may explain this. The V gene is TRBV6-6, the J gene TRBJ2-7, with 7 bases fitting TRBD1. CDR1 MNHNY and CDR2 SVGAGI come from the germline V gene (reference sequence). This CDR3 spans 15 amino acids. In nucleotides, the CDR3 is TGTGCCAGCAGTTACGGAGCGACAGGGTCCTACGCGCAGTACTTC. Translated: CASSYGATGSYAQYF.

The J gene is TRBJ2-1, the V gene TRBV9; 9 nucleotides align to TRBD2. Germline V gene lookup returns CDR1 SGDLS and CDR2 YYNGEE. The trim removed 0 bases at V and 0 bases at J, leaving 7 bases unmatched. This CDR3 spans 18 amino acids. CDR3 loop: CASSVGTSVSSSYNEQFF. Written as DNA, the CDR3 is TGTGCCAGCAGCGTAGGGACTAGCGTCTCATCCTCCTACAATGAGCAGTTCTTC.

The V call is TRBV28, the J call TRBJ2-7; D ambiguous. The CDR3 length is 23 residues. V shed 3 bases and J shed 2 bases, with 38 bases lying between them. CDR1 MDHEN and CDR2 SYDVKM come from the germline V gene. The CDR3 reads CASSFSSLSYHPHWRTETYEQYF. CDR3 DNA: TGTGCCAGCAGTTTTTCAAGCCTATCATACCACCCCCATTGGCGTACAGAGACCTACGAGCAGTACTTC.

The CDR3 protein is CASSLTSGGSETQYF. The DNA for the CDR3 is TGTGCCAGCAGCTTGACCAGCGGGGGAAGTGAGACCCAGTACTTC. This rearrangement joins TRBV5-5 to TRBJ2-5; 8 nucleotides match TRBD2. Germline CDR1 and CDR2: SGHKS and YYEKEE (reference sequence). CDR3 length: 15 amino acids. Losses at the gene ends were 1 base for V and 5 bases for J; bases not matched to a gene: 7.

V is TRBV19 and J is TRBJ1-5, with 9 bases identical to TRBD1. The V gene end was trimmed by 5 bases and the J gene end by 1 base; junction bases not matched to a gene: 6. Germline CDR1 and CDR2: LNHDA and SQIVND (reference sequence). The CDR3 extends over 16 amino acids. The CDR3 DNA follows: TGTGCCAGTAGTTCCGGGACAGGGACGAGCAATCAGCCCCAGCATTTT. Amino acids: CASSSGTGTSNQPQHF.

The V and J genes are TRBV5-4 and TRBJ1-2, with TRBD1 as a possible D gene (6 bases). V shed 3 bases and J shed 8 bases, with 23 bases lying between them. Germline CDR1 reads SGHNT; CDR2 reads YYREEE (reference sequence). The CDR3 is 16 residues long. The CDR3 coding sequence is TGTGCCAGCAGCTCCCTTGGGTTGGGGGGCTTCGGGGGCTACACCTTC. Its translation: CASSSLGLGGFGGYTF.

A remark on this clone: Other DNA sequences from this sample encode an identical CDR3 as well. J is TRBJ1-3 and V is TRBV4-1, with D perhaps TRBD1 (6 bases). The CDR3 loop spans 15 amino acids. The germline V gene encodes CDR1 MGHRA and CDR2 YSYEKL. Trimming stripped 1 base from V and 1 base from J, with 8 bases between. The CDR3 protein is CASSQGTASGNTIYF. Written as DNA, the CDR3 is TGCGCCAGCAGCCAAGGGACAGCGTCTGGAAACACCATATATTTT.